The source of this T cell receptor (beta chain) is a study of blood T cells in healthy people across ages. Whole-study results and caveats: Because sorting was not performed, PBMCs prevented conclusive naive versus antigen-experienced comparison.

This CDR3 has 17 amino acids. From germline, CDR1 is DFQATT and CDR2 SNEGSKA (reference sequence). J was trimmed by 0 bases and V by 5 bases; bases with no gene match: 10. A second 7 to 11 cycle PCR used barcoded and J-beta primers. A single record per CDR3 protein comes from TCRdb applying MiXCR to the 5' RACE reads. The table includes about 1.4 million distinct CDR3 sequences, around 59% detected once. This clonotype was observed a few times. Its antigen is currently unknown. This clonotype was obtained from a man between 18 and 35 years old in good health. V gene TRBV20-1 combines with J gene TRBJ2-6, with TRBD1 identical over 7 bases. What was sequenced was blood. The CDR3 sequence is CSASPQGSSSGANVLTF. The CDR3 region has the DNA TGCAGTGCTTCCCCACAGGGGTCGAGCTCTGGGGCCAACGTCCTGACTTTC.